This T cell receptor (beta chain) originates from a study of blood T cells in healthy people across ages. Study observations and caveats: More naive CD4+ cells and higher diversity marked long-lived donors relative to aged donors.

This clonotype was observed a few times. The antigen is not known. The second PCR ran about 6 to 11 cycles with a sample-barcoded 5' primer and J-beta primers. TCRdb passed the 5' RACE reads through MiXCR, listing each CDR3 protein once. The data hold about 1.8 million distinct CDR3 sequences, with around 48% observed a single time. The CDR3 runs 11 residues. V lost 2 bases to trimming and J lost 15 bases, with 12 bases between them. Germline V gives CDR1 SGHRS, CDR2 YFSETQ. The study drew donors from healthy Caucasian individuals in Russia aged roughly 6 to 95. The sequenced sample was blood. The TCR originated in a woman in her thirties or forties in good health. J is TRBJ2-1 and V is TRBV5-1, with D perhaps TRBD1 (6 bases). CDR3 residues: CASSFGGEVFF. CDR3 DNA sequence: TGCGCCAGCAGCTTTGGGGGCGAGGTGTTCTTC.